These T cell receptor beta chains were read from a single sample in a study of blood T cells in healthy people across ages. Via MiXCR, TCRdb re-called the 5' RACE reads, giving one row per CDR3 protein. This table holds under 1 million distinct CDR3 sequences, about 42% found once. The source material was blood. The receptors shown here come from a man in his fifties or sixties in good health. CDR3s include the opening cysteine and the closing phenylalanine or tryptophan. The order of the fields is V gene, J gene, CDR3 protein.

>TRBV13|TRBJ2-5
CASSSPGEGETQYF
>TRBV6-2/TRBV6-3|TRBJ2-5
CASRLAGAPYNEQYF
>TRBV3-1|TRBJ2-3
CASSQGEGSTDTQYF
>TRBV20-1|TRBJ2-3
CSARAIFGGASTDTQYF
>TRBV30|TRBJ1-2
CAWRDGTGDDYGYTF
>TRBV4-1|.
CASSQGESETQYF
>TRBV27|TRBJ2-3
CASRRREDTQYF
>TRBV6-6|TRBJ2-2
CASSYKGAGELFF
>TRBV4-1|TRBJ1-6
CASSQEGHGGSPLHF
>TRBV10-3|TRBJ2-2
CAISGEPTGELFF